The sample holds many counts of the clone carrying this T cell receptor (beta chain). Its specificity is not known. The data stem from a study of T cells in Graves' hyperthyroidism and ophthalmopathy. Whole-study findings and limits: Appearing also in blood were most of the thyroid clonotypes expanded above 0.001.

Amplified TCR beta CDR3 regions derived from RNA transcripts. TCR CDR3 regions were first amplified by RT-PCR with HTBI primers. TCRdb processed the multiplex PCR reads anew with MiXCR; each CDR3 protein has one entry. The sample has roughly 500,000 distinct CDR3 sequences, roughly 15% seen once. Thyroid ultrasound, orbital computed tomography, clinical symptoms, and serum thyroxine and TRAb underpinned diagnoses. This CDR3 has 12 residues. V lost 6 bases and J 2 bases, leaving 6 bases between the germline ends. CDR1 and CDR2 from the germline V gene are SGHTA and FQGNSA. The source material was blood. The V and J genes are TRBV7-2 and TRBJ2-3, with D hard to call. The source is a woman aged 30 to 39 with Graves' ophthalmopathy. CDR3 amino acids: CASSRTTDTQYF. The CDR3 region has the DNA TGTGCCAGCAGTCGTACCACAGATACGCAGTATTTT.